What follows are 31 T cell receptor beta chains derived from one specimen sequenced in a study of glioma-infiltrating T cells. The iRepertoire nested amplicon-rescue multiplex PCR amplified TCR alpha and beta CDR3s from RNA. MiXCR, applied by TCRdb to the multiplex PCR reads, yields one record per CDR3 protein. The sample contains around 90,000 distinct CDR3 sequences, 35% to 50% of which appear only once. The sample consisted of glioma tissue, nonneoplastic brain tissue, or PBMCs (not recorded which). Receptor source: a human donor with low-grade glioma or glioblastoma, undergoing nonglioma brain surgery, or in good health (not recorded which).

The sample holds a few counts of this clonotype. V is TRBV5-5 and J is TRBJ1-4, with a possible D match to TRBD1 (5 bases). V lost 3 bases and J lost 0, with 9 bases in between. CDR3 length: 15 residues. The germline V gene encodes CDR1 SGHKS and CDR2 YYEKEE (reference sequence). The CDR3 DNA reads TGTGCCAGCAGCTCCTTGGGGGCAACTAATGAAAAACTGTTTTTT. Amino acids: CASSSLGATNEKLFF.

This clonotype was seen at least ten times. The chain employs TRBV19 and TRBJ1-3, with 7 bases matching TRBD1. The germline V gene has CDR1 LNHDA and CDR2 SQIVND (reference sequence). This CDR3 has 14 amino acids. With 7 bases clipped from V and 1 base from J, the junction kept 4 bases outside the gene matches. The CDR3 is CASNGGQSGNTIYF. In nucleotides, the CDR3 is TGTGCCAGTAATGGGGGACAGTCTGGAAACACCATATATTTT.

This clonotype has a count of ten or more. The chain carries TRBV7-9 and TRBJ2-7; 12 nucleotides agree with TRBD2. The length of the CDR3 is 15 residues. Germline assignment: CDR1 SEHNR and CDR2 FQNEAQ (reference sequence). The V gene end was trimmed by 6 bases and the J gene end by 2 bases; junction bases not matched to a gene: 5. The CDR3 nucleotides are TGTGCCAGCAGTCTACTAGCGGGAGGAACCTACGAGCAGTACTTC. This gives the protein CASSLLAGGTYEQYF.

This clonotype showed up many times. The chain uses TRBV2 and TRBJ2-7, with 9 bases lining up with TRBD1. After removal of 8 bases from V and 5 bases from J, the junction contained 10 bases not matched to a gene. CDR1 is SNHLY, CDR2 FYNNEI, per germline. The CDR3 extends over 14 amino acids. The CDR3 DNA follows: TGTGCCAGCTTGGACAGGGGCTTTTCCCACGAGCAGTACTTC. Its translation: CASLDRGFSHEQYF.

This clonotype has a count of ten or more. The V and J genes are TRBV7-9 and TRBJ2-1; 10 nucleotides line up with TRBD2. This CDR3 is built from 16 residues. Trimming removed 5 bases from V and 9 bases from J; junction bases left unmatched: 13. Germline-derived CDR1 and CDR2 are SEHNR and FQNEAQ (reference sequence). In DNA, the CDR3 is TGTGCCAGCAGCAGACACAGCGGGGGGGCCAGTGGTGAGCAGTTCTTC. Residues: CASSRHSGGASGEQFF.

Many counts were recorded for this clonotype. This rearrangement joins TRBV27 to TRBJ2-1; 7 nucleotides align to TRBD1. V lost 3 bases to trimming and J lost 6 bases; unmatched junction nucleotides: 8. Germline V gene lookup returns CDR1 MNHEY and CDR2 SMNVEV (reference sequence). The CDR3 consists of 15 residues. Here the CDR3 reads CASSFDRAGGNEQFF. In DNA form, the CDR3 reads TGTGCCAGCAGTTTTGACAGGGCTGGTGGCAATGAGCAGTTCTTC.

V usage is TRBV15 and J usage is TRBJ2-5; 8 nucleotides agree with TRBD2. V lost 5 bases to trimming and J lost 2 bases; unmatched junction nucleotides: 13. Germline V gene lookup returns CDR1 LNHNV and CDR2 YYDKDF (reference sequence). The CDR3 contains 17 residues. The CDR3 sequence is CATSQEGSGILQETQYF. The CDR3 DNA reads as TGTGCCACCAGCCAAGAAGGTAGCGGGATCCTACAAGAGACCCAGTACTTC.

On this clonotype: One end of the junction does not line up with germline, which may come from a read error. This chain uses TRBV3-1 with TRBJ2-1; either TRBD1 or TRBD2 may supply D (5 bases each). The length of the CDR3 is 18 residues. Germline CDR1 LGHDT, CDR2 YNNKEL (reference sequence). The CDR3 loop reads CASSQDQWGVRAYNEQIF. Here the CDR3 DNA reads TGTGCCAGCAGCCAAGATCAATGGGGCGTGCGGGCCTACAATGAGCAGATCTTC.

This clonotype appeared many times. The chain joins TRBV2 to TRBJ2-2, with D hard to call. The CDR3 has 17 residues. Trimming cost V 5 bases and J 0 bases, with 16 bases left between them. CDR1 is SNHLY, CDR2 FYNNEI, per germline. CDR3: CASSPTPGPTNTGELFF. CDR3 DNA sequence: TGTGCCAGCAGTCCAACCCCTGGGCCCACGAACACCGGGGAGCTGTTTTTT.

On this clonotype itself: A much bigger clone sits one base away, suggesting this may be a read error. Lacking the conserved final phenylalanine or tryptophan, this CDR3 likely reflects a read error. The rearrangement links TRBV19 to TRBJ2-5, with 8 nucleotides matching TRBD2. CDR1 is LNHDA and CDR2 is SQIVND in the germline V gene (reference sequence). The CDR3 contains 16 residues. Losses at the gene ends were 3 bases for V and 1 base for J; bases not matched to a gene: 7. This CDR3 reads CASSISLAGRQETQYL. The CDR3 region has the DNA TGTGCCAGTAGTATTTCGCTAGCGGGCCGCCAAGAGACCCAGTACTTA.

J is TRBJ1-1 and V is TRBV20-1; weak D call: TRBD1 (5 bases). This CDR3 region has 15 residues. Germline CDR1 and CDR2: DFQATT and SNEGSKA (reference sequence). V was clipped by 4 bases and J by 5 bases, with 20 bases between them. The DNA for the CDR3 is TGCAGTGCTATAGATATGGGGCAGGGAATTACTGAAGCTTTCTTT. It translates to CSAIDMGQGITEAFF.

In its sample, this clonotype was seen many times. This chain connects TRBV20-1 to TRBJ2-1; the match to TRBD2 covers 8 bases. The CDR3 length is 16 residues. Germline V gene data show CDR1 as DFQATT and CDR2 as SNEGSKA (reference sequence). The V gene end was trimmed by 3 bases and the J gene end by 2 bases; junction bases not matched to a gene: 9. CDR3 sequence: CSARGLSGSTYNEQFF. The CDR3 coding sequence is TGCAGTGCTAGGGGGTTGAGCGGGAGCACCTACAATGAGCAGTTCTTC.

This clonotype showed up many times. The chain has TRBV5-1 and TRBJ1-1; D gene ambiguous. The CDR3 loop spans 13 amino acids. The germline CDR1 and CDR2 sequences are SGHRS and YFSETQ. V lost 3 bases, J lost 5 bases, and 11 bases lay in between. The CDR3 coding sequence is TGCGCCAGCAGCTCGGAGGTGATGACTGAAGCTTTCTTT. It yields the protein CASSSEVMTEAFF.

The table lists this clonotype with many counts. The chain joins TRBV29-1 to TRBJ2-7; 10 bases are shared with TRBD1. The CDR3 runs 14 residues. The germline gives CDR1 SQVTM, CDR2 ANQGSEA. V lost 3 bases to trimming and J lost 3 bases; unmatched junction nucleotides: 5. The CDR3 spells CSVEGTGAYYEQYF. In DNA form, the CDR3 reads TGCAGCGTTGAGGGGACAGGGGCCTACTACGAGCAGTACTTC.

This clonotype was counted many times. The chain's CDR3 is CASSFQTPIRNEQFF. The CDR3, as DNA: TGTGCCAGCAGTTTTCAGACTCCAATTAGGAATGAGCAGTTCTTC. The gene calls are TRBV27 and TRBJ2-1; no definite D call. Trimming stripped 3 bases from V and 7 bases from J, with 16 bases between. The germline gives CDR1 MNHEY, CDR2 SMNVEV (reference sequence). This CDR3 contains 15 residues.

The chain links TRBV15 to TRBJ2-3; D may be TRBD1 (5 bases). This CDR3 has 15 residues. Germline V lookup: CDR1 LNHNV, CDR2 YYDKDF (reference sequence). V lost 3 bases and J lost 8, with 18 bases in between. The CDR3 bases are TGTGCCACCAGCAGCCAAGATTGGGGCCTGGGTACGCAGTATTTT. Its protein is CATSSQDWGLGTQYF.

CDR3 coding DNA: TGTGCCAGCAGTTCGCCGACTAGCGGGGGAGGAACCGGGGAGCTGTTTTTT. Protein: CASSSPTSGGGTGELFF. The gene calls are TRBV28 and TRBJ2-2; 12 nucleotides align to TRBD2. The trim removed 4 bases at V and 5 bases at J, leaving 8 bases unmatched. Germline assignment: CDR1 MDHEN and CDR2 SYDVKM. The CDR3 length is 17 residues.

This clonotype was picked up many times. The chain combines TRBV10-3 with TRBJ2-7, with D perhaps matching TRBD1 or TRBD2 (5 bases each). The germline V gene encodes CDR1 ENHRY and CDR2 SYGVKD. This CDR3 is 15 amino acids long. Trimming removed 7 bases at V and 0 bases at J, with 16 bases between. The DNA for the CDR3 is TGTGCCATCAATACTCCGGGGACGAGCTCCTACGAGCAGTACTTC. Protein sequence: CAINTPGTSSYEQYF.

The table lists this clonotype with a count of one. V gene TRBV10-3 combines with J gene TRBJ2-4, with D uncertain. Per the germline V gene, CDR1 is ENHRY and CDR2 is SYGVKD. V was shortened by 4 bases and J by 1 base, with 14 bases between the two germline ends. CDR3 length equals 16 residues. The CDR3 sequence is CAISGSQEDAKNIQYF. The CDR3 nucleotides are TGTGCCATCAGTGGATCCCAAGAGGACGCCAAAAACATTCAGTACTTC.

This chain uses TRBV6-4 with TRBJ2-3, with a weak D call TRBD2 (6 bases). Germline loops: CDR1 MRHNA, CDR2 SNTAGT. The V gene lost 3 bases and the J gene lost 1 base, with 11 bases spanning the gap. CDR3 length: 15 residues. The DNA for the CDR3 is TGTGCCAGCAGTGAAGAGGCGGGGCGCACAGATACGCAGTATTTT. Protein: CASSEEAGRTDTQYF.

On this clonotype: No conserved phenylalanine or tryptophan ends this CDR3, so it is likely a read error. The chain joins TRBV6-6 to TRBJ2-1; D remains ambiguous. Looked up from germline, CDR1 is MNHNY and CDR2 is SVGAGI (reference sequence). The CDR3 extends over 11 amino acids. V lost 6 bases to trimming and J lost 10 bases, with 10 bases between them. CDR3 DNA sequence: TGTGCCAGCAGCACCTTTAGCGAGCAGTTCTTA. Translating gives CASSTFSEQFL.

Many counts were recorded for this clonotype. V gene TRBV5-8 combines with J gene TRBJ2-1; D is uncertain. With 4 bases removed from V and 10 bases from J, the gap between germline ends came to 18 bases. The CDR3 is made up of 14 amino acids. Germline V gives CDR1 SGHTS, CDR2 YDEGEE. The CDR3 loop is CASSPWASEYEQFF. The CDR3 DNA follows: TGTGCCAGCAGCCCCTGGGCGTCGGAATACGAGCAGTTCTTC.

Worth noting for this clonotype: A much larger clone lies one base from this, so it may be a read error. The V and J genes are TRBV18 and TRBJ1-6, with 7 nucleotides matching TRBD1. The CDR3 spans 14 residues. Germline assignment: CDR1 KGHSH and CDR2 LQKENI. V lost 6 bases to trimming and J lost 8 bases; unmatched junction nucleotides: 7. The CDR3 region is CASSPAGGDSPLHF. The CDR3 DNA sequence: TGTGCCAGCTCTCCGGCAGGGGGGGATTCACCCCTCCACTTT. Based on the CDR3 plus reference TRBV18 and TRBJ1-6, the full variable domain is NAGVMQNPRHLVRRRGQEARLRCSPMKGHSHVYWYRQLPEEGLKFMVYLQKENIIDESGMPKERFSAEFPKEGPSILRIQQVVRGDSAAYFCASSPAGGDSPLHFGNGTRLTVT.

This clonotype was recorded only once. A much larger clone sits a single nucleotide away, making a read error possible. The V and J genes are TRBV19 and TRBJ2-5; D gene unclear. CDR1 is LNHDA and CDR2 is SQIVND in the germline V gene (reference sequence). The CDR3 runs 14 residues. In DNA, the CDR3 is TGTGCCCGTAGTATCATGGCAATGGGAGAGACCCAGTACTTC. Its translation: CARSIMAMGETQYF.

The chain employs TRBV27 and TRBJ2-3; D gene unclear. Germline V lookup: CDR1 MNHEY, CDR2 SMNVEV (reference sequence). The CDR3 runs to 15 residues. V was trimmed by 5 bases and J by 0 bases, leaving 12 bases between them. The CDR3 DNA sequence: TGTGCCAGCAGTGCCCAACAAACTAGCACAGATACGCAGTATTTT. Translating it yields CASSAQQTSTDTQYF.

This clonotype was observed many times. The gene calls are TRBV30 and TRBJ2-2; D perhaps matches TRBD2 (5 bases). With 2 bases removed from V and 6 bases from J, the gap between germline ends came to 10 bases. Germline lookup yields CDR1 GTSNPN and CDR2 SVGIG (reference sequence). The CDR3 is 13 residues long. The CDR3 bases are TGTGCCTGGAGTCCTCTCGGGGCCGGGGAGCTGTTTTTT. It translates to CAWSPLGAGELFF.

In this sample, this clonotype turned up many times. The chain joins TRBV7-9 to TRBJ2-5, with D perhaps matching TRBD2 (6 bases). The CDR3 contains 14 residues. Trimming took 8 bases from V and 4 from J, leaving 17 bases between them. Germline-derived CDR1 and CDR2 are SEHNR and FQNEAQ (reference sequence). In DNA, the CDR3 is TGTGCCAGCGAGGCGGGACTTGTACGAGAGACCCAGTACTTC. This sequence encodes CASEAGLVRETQYF.

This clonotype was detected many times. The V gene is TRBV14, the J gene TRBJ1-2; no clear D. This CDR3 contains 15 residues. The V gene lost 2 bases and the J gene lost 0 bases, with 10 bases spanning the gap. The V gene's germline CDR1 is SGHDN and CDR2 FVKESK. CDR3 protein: CASSQRGRANYGYTF. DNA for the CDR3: TGTGCCAGCAGCCAACGAGGTCGAGCTAACTATGGCTACACCTTC. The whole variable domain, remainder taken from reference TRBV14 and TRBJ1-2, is EAGVTQFPSHSVIEKGQTVTLRCDPISGHDNLYWYRRVMGKEIKFLLHFVKESKQDESGMPNNRFLAERTGGTYSTLKVQPAELEDSGVYFCASSQRGRANYGYTFGSGTRLTVV.

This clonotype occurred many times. Here the CDR3 reads CASSLAQTNTEAFF. CDR3 DNA: TGCGCCAGCAGCTTGGCGCAGACGAACACTGAAGCTTTCTTT. The rearrangement links TRBV5-1 to TRBJ1-1; no firm D call. The CDR3 is 14 amino acids. Germline CDR1 and CDR2: SGHRS and YFSETQ. Trimming took 0 bases from V and 1 from J, leaving 7 bases between them.

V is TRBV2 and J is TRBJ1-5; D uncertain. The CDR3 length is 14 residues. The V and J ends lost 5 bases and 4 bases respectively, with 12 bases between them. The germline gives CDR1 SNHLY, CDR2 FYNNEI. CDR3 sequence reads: CASSYDLMNQPQHF. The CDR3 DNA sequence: TGTGCCAGCAGTTACGACTTGATGAATCAGCCCCAGCATTTT.

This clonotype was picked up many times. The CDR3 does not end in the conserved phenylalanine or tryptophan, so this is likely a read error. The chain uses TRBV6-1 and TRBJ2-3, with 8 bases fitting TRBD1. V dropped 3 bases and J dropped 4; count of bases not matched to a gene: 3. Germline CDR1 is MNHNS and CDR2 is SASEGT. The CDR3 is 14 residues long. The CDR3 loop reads CASSERTGPDTQYL. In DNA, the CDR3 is TGTGCCAGCAGTGAGAGGACAGGGCCAGATACGCAGTATCTT.